Presented here are 14 T cell receptor beta chains from one specimen sequenced in a study of OX40 agonist ivuxolimab in advanced cancers. Preparation of the library involved the immunoSEQ multiplex PCR assay. This is the immuneACCESS table as TCRdb keeps it, with only in-frame sequences that have V and J called. A part of the clones is gone; compared with another copy, unresolved V genes explain less than half, and the rest is unexplained. The sample table records 20,000 to 25,000 clones; approximately 84% of these occur just once. More than 50% of the sample goes to the ten largest clones. Here the sequenced sample was CD4+ or CD8+ T cells sorted from blood, taken in a trial of the OX40 agonist ivuxolimab. Receptors were obtained from an adult with an advanced solid tumor such as melanoma, head and neck, liver or kidney cancer.

J is TRBJ1-1 and V is TRBV7-9; TRBD1 matches 9 bases. Germline assignment: CDR1 SEHNR and CDR2 FQNEAQ (reference sequence). The CDR3 length is 15 residues. The V segment lost 5 bases and the J segment 5 bases; nucleotides outside the gene matches: 9. CDR3 sequence reads: CASSPKTGGRTEAFF. In DNA form, the CDR3 reads TGTGCCAGCAGCCCAAAAACAGGGGGCCGGACTGAAGCTTTCTTT.

The chain is built from TRBV19 and TRBJ2-7, with 9 bases fitting TRBD1. V was pared by 3 bases and J by 2 bases, with 5 bases of the junction left unmatched. CDR3 size: 15 residues. In germline, CDR1 is LNHDA, CDR2 SQIVND (reference sequence). CDR3 in DNA: TGTGCCAGTAGTATCGGGACAGGGACCGCCTACGAGCAGTACTTC. This encodes CASSIGTGTAYEQYF.

The V gene is TRBV19, the J gene TRBJ1-6; the D gene is possibly TRBD1 (5 bases). Germline lookup yields CDR1 LNHDA and CDR2 SQIVND (reference sequence). Deletions cut 3 bases from V and 10 bases from J, with 13 bases between. The CDR3 is made up of 14 amino acids. The CDR3 sequence is CASSISGPPSPLHF. The CDR3 region has the DNA TGTGCCAGTAGTATTTCGGGGCCCCCATCACCCCTCCACTTT.

The chain carries TRBV5-4 and TRBJ2-6; D might be TRBD1 (7 bases). The ends were cut back, 5 bases at V and 4 bases at J, with 16 bases in the middle. Looked up from germline, CDR1 is SGHNT and CDR2 is YYREEE (reference sequence). The CDR3 extends over 16 amino acids. The CDR3 DNA is TGTGCCAGCAGAGGGTGGAGGGGGCCAGGGGCCAACGTCCTGACTTTC. This translates into CASRGWRGPGANVLTF.

In this sample, this clone turned up a few times. The gene calls are TRBV9 and TRBJ1-2, with unresolved D. CDR1 is SGDLS, CDR2 YYNGEE, per germline. CDR3 length equals 10 residues. Between the trimmed V and J ends, which lost 3 bases and 5 bases, there was a span of 2 bases. Written as DNA, the CDR3 is TGTGCCAGCAGCGGATATGGCTACACCTTC. This codes for CASSGYGYTF. Filled out from reference TRBV9 and TRBJ1-2, the complete variable domain reads DSGVTQTPKHLITATGQRVTLRCSPRSGDLSVYWYQQSLDQGLQFLIQYYNGEERAKGNILERFSAQQFPDLHSELNLSSLELGDSALYFCASSGYGYTFGSGTRLTVV.

This chain links TRBV14 with TRBJ2-1; TRBD1 agrees at 7 bases. With V trimmed by 6 bases and J by 6 bases, 11 bases remained unmatched. Germline CDR1 is SGHDN and CDR2 is FVKESK. The CDR3 has 15 residues. Here the CDR3 reads CASSDPLAGGNEQFF. DNA of the CDR3: TGTGCCAGCAGTGACCCGCTAGCAGGGGGCAATGAGCAGTTCTTC.

This clone was observed a single time. This rearrangement joins TRBV4-3 to TRBJ2-1, with D perhaps TRBD1 or TRBD2 (5 bases each). The V end lost 2 bases, the J end lost 4 bases, and 12 bases lay between the germline ends. In germline, CDR1 is LGHNA, CDR2 YSLEER. The CDR3 loop spans 15 amino acids. CDR3 in amino acids: CASSQPGRSYNEQFF. DNA for the CDR3: TGCGCCAGCAGCCAACCGGGACGGAGTTACAATGAGCAGTTCTTC.

The chain recombines TRBV27 with TRBJ2-7, with D possibly TRBD2 on 6 matching bases. The CDR3 is 16 amino acids. The ends were cut back, 0 bases at V and 0 bases at J, with 12 bases in the middle. The germline V gene encodes CDR1 MNHEY and CDR2 SMNVEV (reference sequence). Here the CDR3 DNA reads TGTGCCAGCAGTTTATCGGGACTGACCTTCTCCTACGAGCAGTACTTC. Its protein is CASSLSGLTFSYEQYF.

The chain carries TRBV9 and TRBJ1-1; TRBD1 aligns across 8 bases. CDR1 SGDLS and CDR2 YYNGEE come from the germline V gene. With V trimmed by 0 bases and J by 4 bases, 5 bases remained unmatched. The CDR3 is made up of 15 amino acids. The CDR3 DNA reads as TGTGCCAGCAGCGTAGTCAGGGGGCTGAGCACTGAAGCTTTCTTT. Translated: CASSVVRGLSTEAFF.

The rearrangement uses TRBV10-2 and TRBJ2-7; TRBD1 is a possible D gene (5 bases). Per the germline V gene, CDR1 is WSHSY and CDR2 is SAAADI. The CDR3 extends over 13 amino acids. Between the trimmed V and J ends, which lost 3 bases and 2 bases, there was a span of 8 bases. The DNA of the CDR3 is TGCGCCAGCAGTGACGGCAGGGCCTACGAGCAGTACTTC. Translating gives CASSDGRAYEQYF.

The chain links TRBV11-2 to TRBJ2-5; 7 bases are shared with TRBD1. The CDR3 is made up of 15 amino acids. Trimming took 2 bases from V and 4 from J; bases not matched to a gene: 7. From germline, CDR1 is SGHAT and CDR2 FQNNGV. The CDR3, as DNA: TGTGCCAGCAGCTTATTTCCGGGACAGCGAGAGACCCAGTACTTC. It codes for CASSLFPGQRETQYF.

This clone was seen ten or more times. This chain uses TRBV7-3 with TRBJ1-6; a possible D gene is TRBD1 (5 bases). The CDR3 contains 14 residues. V lost 2 bases, J lost 7 bases, and 9 bases lay in between. The V gene's germline CDR1 is SGHTA and CDR2 FQGTGA. CDR3 sequence: CASSLARDNSPLHF. The CDR3 DNA reads as TGTGCCAGCAGCTTAGCGCGGGACAATTCACCCCTCCACTTT.

This clone was seen a single time. The chain uses TRBV28 and TRBJ2-2, with 11 nucleotides matching TRBD2. This CDR3 has 17 amino acids. V lost 5 bases, J lost 3 bases, and 8 bases stayed unmatched. CDR1 MDHEN and CDR2 SYDVKM come from the germline V gene. The CDR3 sequence is CASSPYSGGADTGELFF. For the CDR3, the DNA is TGTGCCAGCAGTCCCTATAGCGGGGGGGCCGACACCGGGGAGCTGTTTTTT.

This rearrangement joins TRBV5-4 to TRBJ1-1; D is unclear. This CDR3 comprises 12 residues. V lost 1 base to trimming and J lost 3 bases, with 4 bases between them. Per the germline V gene, CDR1 is SGHNT and CDR2 is YYREEE (reference sequence). DNA for the CDR3: TGTGCCAGCAGCTTGACGGACACTGAAGCTTTCTTT. It encodes CASSLTDTEAFF.